The clone carrying this T cell receptor beta chain was observed many times. Separate cDNA molecules each had unique molecular identifiers attached to them. In TCRdb, the 5' RACE reads were re-called with MiXCR into one record per CDR3 protein. There are 43,000 or so distinct CDR3 sequences in the sample; around 7.8% occur only once, and approximately 8.3% lies in the top ten. The germline V gene has CDR1 SNHLY and CDR2 FYNNEI. CDR3 length: 15 residues. The germline V and J ends were trimmed by 4 bases and 2 bases, with 14 bases remaining between them. The data originate from a study of early T cells in non-severe SARS-CoV-2 infection. Across the whole study: Chains from this unsorted whole-blood bulk RNA could not be paired.

V is TRBV2 and J is TRBJ1-2; D might be TRBD1 (5 bases). Source material: whole blood. The TCR was taken from an adult who was a healthcare worker with PCR-confirmed SARS-CoV-2 infection or an uninfected control (not recorded which). The CDR3 loop is CASSVIQADNYGYTF. Written as DNA, the CDR3 is TGTGCCAGCAGTGTAATACAGGCCGACAACTATGGCTACACCTTC.